The 17 T cell receptor beta chains presented below share a single source sample, sequenced in a study of control samples from healthy donors and cancer patients. Profiling relied on immunoSEQ multiplex PCR, and the TCRdb table lists in-frame clones only, not all of them. The data contain about 120,000 clones, approximately 92% of them singletons. The sample consisted of blood. The receptors stem from a young man in good health.

The CDR3 DNA follows: TGCGCCAGCAGCCAAATGGGCGGGGGCACAGATACGCAGTATTTT. Its translation is CASSQMGGGTDTQYF. V gene TRBV4-1 combines with J gene TRBJ2-3; tentatively, D is TRBD2 (6 bases). The V end lost 2 bases, the J end lost 1 base, and 10 bases lay between the germline ends. CDR1 is MGHRA, CDR2 YSYEKL, per germline. This CDR3 has 15 amino acids.

The chain uses TRBV6-5 and TRBJ2-3; D may be TRBD1 or TRBD2 (5 bases each). The V end lost 7 bases, the J end lost 1 base, and 12 bases lay between the germline ends. The CDR3 loop spans 14 amino acids. CDR1 and CDR2 from the germline V gene are MNHEY and SVGAGI. CDR3 DNA: TGTGCCAGCACCTTCCGAGGGGGCACAGATACGCAGTATTTT. Amino acid sequence: CASTFRGGTDTQYF.

DNA for the CDR3: TGTGCCAGCAGTTTATCGTATAATCAGCCCCAGCATTTT. It yields the protein CASSLSYNQPQHF. The chain joins TRBV27 to TRBJ1-5; no firm D call. CDR3 size: 13 residues. V dropped 0 bases and J dropped 4 bases, with 4 bases sitting between them. Germline CDR1 MNHEY, CDR2 SMNVEV (reference sequence).

The chain carries TRBV3-1 (or the pseudogene TRBV3-2) and TRBJ2-2; 7 bases align to TRBD2. Looked up from germline, CDR1 is LGHDT and CDR2 is YNNKEL (reference sequence). The CDR3 runs to 14 residues. V lost 4 bases to trimming and J lost 2 bases; unmatched junction nucleotides: 1. The CDR3 region has the DNA TGTGCCAGCAGCCCTAGCGGCAACACCGGGGAGCTGTTTTTT. Residues: CASSPSGNTGELFF.

This chain joins TRBV7-3 and TRBJ1-1; D uncertain. Germline V gene lookup returns CDR1 SGHTA and CDR2 FQGTGA. CDR3 length: 15 residues. The V gene lost 0 bases and the J gene lost 0 bases, with 8 bases spanning the gap. The chain's CDR3 is CASSLTAGMNTEAFF. In nucleotides, the CDR3 is TGTGCCAGCAGCTTAACTGCGGGCATGAACACTGAAGCTTTCTTT.

This chain uses TRBV5-1 with TRBJ2-3; D gene ambiguous. V lost 3 bases to trimming and J lost 7 bases, with 12 bases between them. The length of the CDR3 is 13 residues. Germline V gene lookup returns CDR1 SGHRS and CDR2 YFSETQ. CDR3 nucleotide sequence: TGCGCCAGCAGCTCTGCAATTCTGAATACGCAGTATTTT. Its translation: CASSSAILNTQYF.

J is TRBJ1-1 and V is TRBV6-5; a possible D gene is TRBD1 (5 bases). CDR3 length: 14 residues. Germline V lookup: CDR1 MNHEY, CDR2 SVGAGI. Trimming removed 0 bases from V and 7 bases from J, with 12 bases in between. The CDR3 coding sequence is TGTGCCAGCAGTTACTCGAACCAGGGAGATGAAGCTTTCTTT. As protein: CASSYSNQGDEAFF.

The chain couples TRBV9 to TRBJ2-1; 8 nucleotides align to TRBD1. Germline trimming cut 4 bases from V and 2 bases from J; bases unmatched to any gene: 5. The CDR3 spans 15 residues. Per the germline V gene, CDR1 is SGDLS and CDR2 is YYNGEE. The chain's CDR3 is CASSLQDRAYNEQFF. As DNA, the CDR3 is TGTGCCAGCAGCCTACAGGACAGGGCCTACAATGAGCAGTTCTTC. The complete variable domain, with remaining parts taken from reference TRBV9 and TRBJ2-1, reads DSGVTQTPKHLITATGQRVTLRCSPRSGDLSVYWYQQSLDQGLQFLIQYYNGEERAKGNILERFSAQQFPDLHSELNLSSLELGDSALYFCASSLQDRAYNEQFFGPGTRLTVL.

The V and J genes are TRBV9 and TRBJ2-5, with TRBD2 identical over 7 bases. V lost 4 bases to trimming and J lost 2 bases; unmatched junction nucleotides: 8. Germline V CDR1 and CDR2: SGDLS, YYNGEE. This CDR3 is 15 amino acids long. CDR3 DNA: TGTGCCAGCAGCCCTTCTGGGGGGGGGCAAGAGACCCAGTACTTC. It specifies CASSPSGGGQETQYF.

The chain links TRBV11-2 to TRBJ2-3; the D is unclear. This CDR3 contains 14 residues. With 1 base removed from V and 0 bases from J, the gap between germline ends came to 5 bases. Germline CDR1 SGHAT, CDR2 FQNNGV. The CDR3 DNA reads TGTGCCAGCAGCTTAGTTCTTAGCACAGATACGCAGTATTTT. It is translated as CASSLVLSTDTQYF.

The V call is TRBV30, the J call TRBJ1-2, with D hard to call. V lost 7 bases to trimming and J lost 4 bases, with 10 bases between them. CDR1 GTSNPN and CDR2 SVGIG come from the germline V gene (reference sequence). This CDR3 is 11 amino acids long. The CDR3 nucleotides are TGTGCCTCAAAGGGCCTCTATGGCTACACCTTC. Protein sequence: CASKGLYGYTF.

This rearrangement joins TRBV5-5 to TRBJ1-2; D call uncertain. Trimming shortened V by 0 bases and J by 4 bases, and 7 bases separated the two germline ends. Per the germline V gene, CDR1 is SGHKS and CDR2 is YYEKEE (reference sequence). This CDR3 comprises 13 residues. CDR3 region: CASSLATTYGYTF. The CDR3 nucleotides read TGTGCCAGCAGCTTGGCGACAACCTATGGCTACACCTTC.

The chain links TRBV19 to TRBJ2-7; 7 positions match TRBD1. V was pared by 5 bases and J by 5 bases, with 9 bases of the junction left unmatched. The CDR3 spans 14 residues. Germline CDR1 reads LNHDA; CDR2 reads SQIVND (reference sequence). In DNA, the CDR3 is TGTGCCAGTAGTCCCACCTGGACAGGCGACGAGCAGTACTTC. It is translated as CASSPTWTGDEQYF.

V is TRBV18 and J is TRBJ2-1; 9 positions agree with TRBD2. The V and J ends lost 2 bases and 7 bases, in that order; junction bases with no gene match: 12. Germline CDR1 is KGHSH and CDR2 is LQKENI. The CDR3 runs 17 residues. The CDR3 here is CASSPSSGVNAFNEQFF. CDR3 bases: TGTGCCAGCTCACCATCTAGCGGGGTCAACGCCTTTAATGAGCAGTTCTTC.

The chain couples TRBV15 to TRBJ2-1; no firm D call. The CDR3 loop spans 15 amino acids. V lost 3 bases to trimming and J lost 3 bases, with 12 bases between them. The germline V gene encodes CDR1 LNHNV and CDR2 YYDKDF (reference sequence). The CDR3 sequence: CATSSVSTDYNEQFF. CDR3 DNA: TGTGCCACCAGCAGCGTGAGTACGGACTACAATGAGCAGTTCTTC.

This clone was detected only once. The CDR3 region is CAISESTGTYEQYF. In DNA, the CDR3 is TGTGCCATCAGTGAGTCGACAGGGACCTACGAGCAGTACTTC. This rearrangement joins TRBV10-3 to TRBJ2-7; 7 positions agree with TRBD1. The ends lost 0 bases at V and 2 bases at J; junction bases unmatched: 1. Germline CDR1 ENHRY, CDR2 SYGVKD. CDR3 length equals 14 residues.

This chain connects TRBV30 to TRBJ2-7; no reliable D call. The CDR3 extends over 17 amino acids. The ends were cut back, 3 bases at V and 1 base at J, with 22 bases in the middle. Per germline, CDR1 GTSNPN and CDR2 SVGIG (reference sequence). The CDR3 loop is CAWRTPPTTFSSYEQYF. CDR3 DNA sequence: TGTGCCTGGAGAACCCCCCCCACGACGTTCTCATCCTACGAGCAGTACTTC.